The 27 T cell receptor beta chains presented below share a single source sample, sequenced in a study of cytomegalovirus exposure and HLA in healthy donors. It was with 60 Vbeta and 13 Jbeta primers that the PCR ran. Repertoires were generated with immunoSEQ multiplex PCR, while TCRdb's copy carries only in-frame clones and drops some. Seen here are 130,000 to 150,000 clones, approximately 83% observed once, and the top ten hold around 4.5%. The sequencing input was PBMCs. These TCRs come from a man in his forties in good health and CMV-seropositive.

The chain couples TRBV19 to TRBJ2-1, with TRBD2 identical over 7 bases. CDR1 and CDR2 (germline): LNHDA, SQIVND (reference sequence). The CDR3 loop spans 13 amino acids. The V gene end was trimmed by 5 bases and the J gene end by 9 bases; junction bases not matched to a gene: 7. In nucleotides, the CDR3 is TGTGCCAGTAGTTCCGGACTAGGCGTTGAGCAGTTCTTC. It specifies CASSSGLGVEQFF.

This clone occurred once. CDR3 coding DNA: TGTGCCAGCAGCTCCTCAGAGACCCAGTACTTC. This gives the protein CASSSSETQYF. The chain links TRBV7-9 to TRBJ2-5; no reliable D call. Trimming shortened V by 4 bases and J by 4 bases, and 4 bases separated the two germline ends. The CDR3 is 11 residues long. Per the germline V gene, CDR1 is SEHNR and CDR2 is FQNEAQ (reference sequence).

The gene calls are TRBV7-9 and TRBJ1-3; perhaps TRBD1 as D (5 bases). CDR1 SEHNR and CDR2 FQNEAQ come from the germline V gene (reference sequence). Trimming took off 0 bases at V and 2 bases at J, with 11 bases between the two ends. This CDR3 spans 16 amino acids. As DNA, the CDR3 is TGTGCCAGCAGCTTAGCAGGGGCCGAGACTGGAAACACCATATATTTT. Its translation is CASSLAGAETGNTIYF.

The V and J genes are TRBV9 and TRBJ2-1, with TRBD1 as a possible D gene (6 bases). Germline loops: CDR1 SGDLS, CDR2 YYNGEE. V gave up 1 base and J gave up 1 base, with 18 bases separating them. The CDR3 has 18 residues. The CDR3 here is CASSVYRVLRKSYNEQFF. CDR3 DNA sequence: TGTGCCAGCAGCGTATACAGGGTTTTACGCAAATCCTACAATGAGCAGTTCTTC.

The sample holds one count of this clone. The J gene is TRBJ2-1, the V gene TRBV11-3, with 14 bases lining up with TRBD2. The trim removed 5 bases at V and 5 bases at J, leaving 5 bases unmatched. The CDR3 extends over 16 amino acids. Germline CDR1 is SGHNT and CDR2 is YENEEA. CDR3: CASSPGLAGGNNEQFF. In DNA form, the CDR3 reads TGTGCCAGCAGCCCCGGACTAGCGGGGGGCAACAATGAGCAGTTCTTC.

V usage is TRBV9 and J usage is TRBJ2-3; 7 bases agree with TRBD2. The CDR3 spans 14 residues. Germline V gene data show CDR1 as SGDLS and CDR2 as YYNGEE. V trimming: 0 bases; J trimming: 6 bases; junction bases outside the gene matches: 4. CDR3: CASSVALAEDTQYF. The CDR3 bases are TGTGCCAGCAGCGTAGCCCTAGCGGAGGATACGCAGTATTTT.

The chain uses TRBV2 and TRBJ2-3; the match to TRBD2 covers 10 bases. V shed 2 bases, J shed 3 bases, and the junction held 8 bases outside the gene matches. Looked up from germline, CDR1 is SNHLY and CDR2 is FYNNEI. CDR3 length equals 17 residues. In nucleotides, the CDR3 is TGTGCCAGCAGTGAAACTCTGGCTAGCGGGAGTACAGATACGCAGTATTTT. Translating it yields CASSETLASGSTDTQYF.

The chain links TRBV29-1 to TRBJ2-7, with 10 bases lining up with TRBD2. After removal of 6 bases from V and 1 base from J, the junction contained 6 bases not matched to a gene. In germline, CDR1 is SQVTM, CDR2 ANQGSEA. The CDR3 is 14 residues long. The CDR3 nucleotides are TGCAGCGTGATACTAGCGGGAAGGTCCTACGAGCAGTACTTC. This translates into CSVILAGRSYEQYF.

This clone has more than one count but fewer than ten. The chain couples TRBV10-3 to TRBJ2-5; tentatively, D is TRBD2 (6 bases). Trimming removed 7 bases at V and 2 bases at J, with 14 bases between. Germline V gene data show CDR1 as ENHRY and CDR2 as SYGVKD. The CDR3 has 14 residues. CDR3 sequence: CAIKPGGEQETQYF. In nucleotides, the CDR3 is TGTGCCATCAAGCCTGGCGGGGAACAAGAGACCCAGTACTTC.

The chain couples TRBV7-9 to TRBJ2-1, with 12 bases that match TRBD2. The J segment lost 9 bases and the V segment lost 5 bases, leaving 11 bases of the junction unmatched. Per the germline V gene, CDR1 is SEHNR and CDR2 is FQNEAQ (reference sequence). This CDR3 is built from 16 residues. This CDR3 reads CASSRLAGALIGEQFF. DNA for the CDR3: TGTGCCAGCAGCCGACTAGCGGGAGCCCTTATCGGTGAGCAGTTCTTC.

The chain's CDR3 is CASLGGNEQFF. CDR3 nucleotides: TGTGCCTCGCTGGGGGGGAATGAGCAGTTCTTC. The chain links TRBV6-5 to TRBJ2-1; the match to TRBD2 covers 7 bases. V shed 11 bases and J 7 bases; nucleotides not matched to a gene: 5. Germline loops: CDR1 MNHEY, CDR2 SVGAGI. The CDR3 covers 11 residues.

This clone has just a few counts. The J gene is TRBJ2-7, the V gene TRBV7-3; TRBD2 agrees at 9 bases. Trimming took 5 bases from V and 4 from J; bases not matched to a gene: 9. The CDR3 extends over 15 amino acids. Germline V CDR1 and CDR2: SGHTA, FQGTGA. The CDR3 loop reads CASSPGAGGPYEQYF. The CDR3 DNA reads TGTGCCAGCAGCCCCGGGGCGGGAGGGCCTTACGAGCAGTACTTC.

This chain connects TRBV7-3 to TRBJ2-1; the match to TRBD2 covers 8 bases. Germline V CDR1 and CDR2: SGHTA, FQGTGA. This CDR3 has 17 amino acids. V lost 2 bases, J lost 0 bases, and 6 bases stayed unmatched. The CDR3 region is CASSLRPSGHSYNEQFF. CDR3 sequence (DNA): TGTGCCAGCAGCTTACGGCCTAGCGGGCACTCCTACAATGAGCAGTTCTTC.

The rearrangement uses TRBV18 and TRBJ1-2, with 7 bases that match TRBD1. The germline gives CDR1 KGHSH, CDR2 LQKENI. This CDR3 has 13 amino acids. The V segment lost 4 bases and the J segment 8 bases; nucleotides outside the gene matches: 7. The CDR3 DNA is TGTGCCAGCTCACTCGCAGAAGGGGGCGGCTACACCTTC. Amino acid sequence: CASSLAEGGGYTF.

CDR3: CASSPGAVYEQYF. The CDR3 DNA reads TGTGCCAGCTCACCAGGGGCAGTCTACGAGCAGTACTTC. The V and J genes are TRBV18 and TRBJ2-7, with D perhaps matching TRBD1 (5 bases). V lost 2 bases, J lost 3 bases, and 8 bases lay in between. The CDR3 has 13 residues. Germline V gene sequence: CDR1 KGHSH, CDR2 LQKENI.

This clone was seen more than once but under ten times. This rearrangement joins TRBV7-9 to TRBJ2-3, with TRBD2 as a possible D gene (6 bases). Trimming removed 5 bases from V and 4 bases from J, with 16 bases in between. In germline, CDR1 is SEHNR, CDR2 FQNEAQ (reference sequence). The CDR3 runs to 15 residues. CDR3 in amino acids: CASSLVVGEADTQYF. The CDR3 DNA reads TGTGCCAGCAGCCTGGTGGTAGGGGAGGCAGATACGCAGTATTTT. Full variable domain (remainder filled in from reference TRBV7-9 and TRBJ2-3): DTGVSQNPRHKITKRGQNVTFRCDPISEHNRLYWYRQTLGQGPEFLTYFQNEAQLEKSRLLSDRFSAERPKGSFSTLEIQRTEQGDSAMYLCASSLVVGEADTQYFGPGTRLTVL.

The chain has TRBV5-1 and TRBJ2-1, with a tentative D call TRBD1 (6 bases). The germline gives CDR1 SGHRS, CDR2 YFSETQ. The V gene lost 4 bases and the J gene lost 5 bases, with 16 bases spanning the gap. The CDR3 has 15 residues. The CDR3 reads CASSTPGAKDNEQFF. The CDR3 DNA sequence: TGCGCCAGCAGCACACCAGGGGCAAAAGACAATGAGCAGTTCTTC.

The rearrangement links TRBV2 to TRBJ2-5; TRBD1 is a possible D gene (6 bases). Germline CDR1 is SNHLY and CDR2 is FYNNEI. The germline V and J ends were trimmed by 6 bases and 2 bases, with 10 bases remaining between them. This CDR3 comprises 13 residues. CDR3 bases: TGTGCCAGCAGGACAGGACTTCAAGAGACCCAGTACTTC. Protein sequence: CASRTGLQETQYF.

The chain is built from TRBV9 and TRBJ2-1; 11 bases map to TRBD2. The CDR3 is 19 residues long. The ends lost 0 bases at V and 7 bases at J; junction bases unmatched: 15. Germline CDR1 SGDLS, CDR2 YYNGEE. CDR3 coding DNA: TGTGCCAGCAGCGTAGGGGGTAGCGGGGGGGCCGGTATTGGGAATGAGCAGTTCTTC. This translates into CASSVGGSGGAGIGNEQFF.

CDR3 nucleotides: TGCGCCAGCAGCCAAGTCCGGGGGGGGGCTGATACGCAGTATTTT. This gives the protein CASSQVRGGADTQYF. The chain employs TRBV4-3 and TRBJ2-3; TRBD2 aligns across 8 bases. Germline CDR1 is LGHNA and CDR2 is YSLEER. The CDR3 is 15 amino acids. With V trimmed by 1 base and J by 6 bases, 6 bases remained unmatched.

This sequence joins TRBV27 and TRBJ1-2, with 11 bases matching TRBD1. The CDR3 totals 14 residues. In germline, CDR1 is MNHEY, CDR2 SMNVEV (reference sequence). J gave up 3 bases and V 7 bases, and 4 bases lay outside the gene matches. CDR3 in amino acids: CASKLGQGDYGYTF. The CDR3 DNA follows: TGTGCCAGCAAGTTGGGACAGGGGGACTATGGCTACACCTTC.

The chain carries TRBV7-9 and TRBJ1-1, with TRBD1 identical over 7 bases. Germline assignment: CDR1 SEHNR and CDR2 FQNEAQ (reference sequence). This CDR3 region has 16 residues. V trimming: 5 bases; J trimming: 6 bases; junction bases outside the gene matches: 15. The CDR3 sequence is CASSAVLEGAGAEAFF. In nucleotides, the CDR3 is TGTGCCAGCAGCGCCGTTCTGGAGGGGGCAGGGGCTGAAGCTTTCTTT.

A few counts support this clone. This rearrangement joins TRBV15 to TRBJ2-7, with 10 bases fitting TRBD1. Trimming at V came to 5 bases and at J to 0 bases, leaving 13 bases not matched to a gene. The length of the CDR3 is 18 residues. CDR1 LNHNV and CDR2 YYDKDF come from the germline V gene (reference sequence). The CDR3 sequence is CATSGPGQGSTSSYEQYF. In DNA form, the CDR3 reads TGTGCCACCAGCGGGCCGGGACAGGGGTCTACCAGCTCCTACGAGCAGTACTTC. Looking up the rest from reference TRBV15 and TRBJ2-7 gives the full variable domain: DAMVIQNPRYQVTQFGKPVTLSCSQTLNHNVMYWYQQKSSQAPKLLFHYYDKDFNNEADTPDNFQSRRPNTSFCFLDIRSPGLGDTAMYLCATSGPGQGSTSSYEQYFGPGTRLTVT.

This chain connects TRBV10-3 to TRBJ2-7, with 8 bases fitting TRBD1. Germline CDR1 and CDR2: ENHRY and SYGVKD. This CDR3 contains 15 residues. V dropped 6 bases and J dropped 2; count of bases not matched to a gene: 9. The CDR3 DNA follows: TGTGCCATCAGCCAGGGGGCCTCTACCACCTACGAGCAGTACTTC. Translating it yields CAISQGASTTYEQYF.

V and J are TRBV19 and TRBJ1-5; D uncertain. V was clipped by 4 bases and J by 5 bases, with 12 bases between them. Germline CDR1 is LNHDA and CDR2 is SQIVND (reference sequence). This CDR3 has 14 amino acids. In nucleotides, the CDR3 is TGTGCCAGTAGTACGGTTACGAGGGATCAGCCCCAGCATTTT. Protein sequence: CASSTVTRDQPQHF.

The gene calls are TRBV6-6 and TRBJ1-6; 9 positions match TRBD1. The trim removed 10 bases at V and 8 bases at J, leaving 15 bases unmatched. This CDR3 region has 16 residues. Germline lookup yields CDR1 MNHNY and CDR2 SVGAGI (reference sequence). CDR3 coding DNA: TGTGCCACACAATTTACCCGGGACAGGGTGCATTCACCCCTCCACTTT. Translated: CATQFTRDRVHSPLHF.

This chain uses TRBV11-2 with TRBJ2-7, with D maybe TRBD2 (6 bases). The CDR3 is made up of 15 amino acids. Germline V CDR1 and CDR2: SGHAT, FQNNGV. Trimming left V 0 bases short and J 1 base short, with 10 bases between. The CDR3 bases are TGTGCCAGCAGCTTAGAAGAGGCGGGATCCTACGAGCAGTACTTC. Translating gives CASSLEEAGSYEQYF.